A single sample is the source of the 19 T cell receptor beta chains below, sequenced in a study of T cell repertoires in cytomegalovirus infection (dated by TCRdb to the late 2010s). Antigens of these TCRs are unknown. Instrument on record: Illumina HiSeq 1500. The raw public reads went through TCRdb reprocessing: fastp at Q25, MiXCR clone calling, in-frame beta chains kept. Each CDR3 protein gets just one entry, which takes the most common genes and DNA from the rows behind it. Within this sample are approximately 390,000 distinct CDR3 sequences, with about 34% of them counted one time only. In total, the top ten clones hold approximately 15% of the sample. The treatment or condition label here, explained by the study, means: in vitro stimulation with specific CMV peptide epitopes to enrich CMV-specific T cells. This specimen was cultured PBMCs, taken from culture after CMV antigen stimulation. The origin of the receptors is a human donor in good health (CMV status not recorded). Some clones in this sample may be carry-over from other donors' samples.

CDR3 in DNA: TGTGCCAGCAAGAGGCGGCTAGCGGGAAAGGGTTGGGCAGATACGCAGTATTTT. Translation gives CASKRRLAGKGWADTQYF. The rearrangement joins TRBV12-3 or TRBV12-4 to TRBJ2-3, with TRBD2 matching over 9 bases. This CDR3 has 18 residues. V lost 7 bases to trimming and J lost 4 bases; unmatched junction nucleotides: 18.

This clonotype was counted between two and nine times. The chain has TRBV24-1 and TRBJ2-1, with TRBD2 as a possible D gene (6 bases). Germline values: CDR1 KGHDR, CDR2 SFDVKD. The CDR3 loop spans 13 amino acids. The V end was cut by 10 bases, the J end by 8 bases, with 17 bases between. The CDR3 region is CATRDGGDDEQFF. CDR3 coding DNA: TGTGCCACTCGAGACGGAGGGGATGATGAGCAGTTCTTC.

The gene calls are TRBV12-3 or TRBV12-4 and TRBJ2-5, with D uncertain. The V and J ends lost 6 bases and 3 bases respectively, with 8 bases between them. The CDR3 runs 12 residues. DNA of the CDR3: TGTGCCAGCAGGCTCCGGGAAGAGACCCAGTACTTC. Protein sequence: CASRLREETQYF.

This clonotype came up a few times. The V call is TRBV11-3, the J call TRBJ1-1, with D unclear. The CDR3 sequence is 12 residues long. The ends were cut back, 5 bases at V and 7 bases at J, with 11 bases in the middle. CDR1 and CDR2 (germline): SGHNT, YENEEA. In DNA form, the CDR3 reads TGTGCCAGCAGCGGAAGTCTAGTTGAAGCTTTCTTT. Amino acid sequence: CASSGSLVEAFF.

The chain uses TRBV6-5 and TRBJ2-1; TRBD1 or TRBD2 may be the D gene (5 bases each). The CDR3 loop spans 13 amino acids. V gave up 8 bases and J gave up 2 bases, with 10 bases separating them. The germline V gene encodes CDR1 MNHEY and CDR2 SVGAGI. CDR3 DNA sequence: TGTGCCAGCGCCCCGGGGCCCTACAATGAGCAGTTCTTC. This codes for CASAPGPYNEQFF.

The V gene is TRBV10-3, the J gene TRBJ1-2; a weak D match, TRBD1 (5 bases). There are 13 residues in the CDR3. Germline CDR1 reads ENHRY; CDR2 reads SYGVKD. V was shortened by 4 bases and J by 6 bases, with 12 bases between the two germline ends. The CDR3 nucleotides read TGTGCCATCAGTGCGGGGCCGAGGGATGGCTACACCTTC. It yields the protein CAISAGPRDGYTF.

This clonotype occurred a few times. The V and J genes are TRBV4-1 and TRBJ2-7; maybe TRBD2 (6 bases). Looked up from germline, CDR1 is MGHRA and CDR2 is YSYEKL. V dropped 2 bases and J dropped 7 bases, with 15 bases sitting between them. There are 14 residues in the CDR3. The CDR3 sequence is CASSQQVRDREQYV. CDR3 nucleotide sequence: TGCGCCAGCAGCCAACAGGTGCGGGACCGAGAGCAGTACGTC.

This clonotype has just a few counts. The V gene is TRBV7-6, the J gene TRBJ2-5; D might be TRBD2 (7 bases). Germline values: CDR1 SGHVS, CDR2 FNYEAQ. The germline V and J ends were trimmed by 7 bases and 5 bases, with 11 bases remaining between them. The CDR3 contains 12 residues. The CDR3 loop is CASMGGAETQYF. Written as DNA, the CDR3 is TGTGCCAGCATGGGGGGGGCGGAGACCCAGTACTTC.

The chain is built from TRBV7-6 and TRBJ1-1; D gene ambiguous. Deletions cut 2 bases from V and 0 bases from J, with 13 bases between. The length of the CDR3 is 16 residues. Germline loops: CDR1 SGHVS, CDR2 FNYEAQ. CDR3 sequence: CASSLNFTKLNTEAFF. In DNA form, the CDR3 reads TGTGCCAGCAGCTTAAATTTTACAAAGCTGAACACTGAAGCTTTCTTT.

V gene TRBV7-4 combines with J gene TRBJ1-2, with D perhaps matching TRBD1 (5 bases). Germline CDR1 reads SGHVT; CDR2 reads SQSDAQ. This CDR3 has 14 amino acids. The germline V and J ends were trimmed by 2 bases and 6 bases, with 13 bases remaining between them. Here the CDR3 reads CASSLSGLRDGYTF. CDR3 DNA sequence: TGTGCCAGCAGCTTATCAGGGCTTAGGGATGGCTACACCTTC.

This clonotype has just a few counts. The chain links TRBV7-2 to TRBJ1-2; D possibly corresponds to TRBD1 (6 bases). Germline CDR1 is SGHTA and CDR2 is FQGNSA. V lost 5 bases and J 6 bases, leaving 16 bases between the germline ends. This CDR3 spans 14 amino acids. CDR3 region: CASSLGGLYHGYTF. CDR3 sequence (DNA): TGTGCCAGCAGCCTCGGGGGCCTCTACCATGGCTACACCTTC.

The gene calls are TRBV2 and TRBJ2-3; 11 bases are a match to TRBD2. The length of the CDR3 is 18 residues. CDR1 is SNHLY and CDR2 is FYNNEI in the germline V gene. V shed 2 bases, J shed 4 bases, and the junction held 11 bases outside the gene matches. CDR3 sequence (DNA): TGTGCCAGCAGTGAAACACCTCTAGCGGGAGGTCCCCCAGATACGCAGTATTTT. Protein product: CASSETPLAGGPPDTQYF.

CDR3 sequence reads: CASSPGQAPNYGYTF. The CDR3 coding sequence is TGTGCCAGCAGCCCCGGACAGGCACCTAACTATGGCTACACCTTC. The chain carries TRBV5-6 and TRBJ1-2; 7 bases map to TRBD1. This CDR3 is 15 amino acids long. The junction had 6 bases not matched to a gene; V was cut back by 4 bases and J by 0 bases. CDR1 is SGHDT, CDR2 YYEEEE, per germline. The full variable domain, in which reference TRBV5-6 and TRBJ1-2 provide the parts outside the CDR3, is DAGVTQSPTHLIKTRGQQVTLRCSPKSGHDTVSWYQQALGQGPQFIFQYYEEEERQRGNFPDRFSGHQFPNYSSELNVNALLLGDSALYLCASSPGQAPNYGYTFGSGTRLTVV.

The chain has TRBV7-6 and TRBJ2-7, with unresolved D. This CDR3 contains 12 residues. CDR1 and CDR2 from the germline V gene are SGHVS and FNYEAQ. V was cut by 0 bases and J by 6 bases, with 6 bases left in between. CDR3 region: CASSLADGEQYV. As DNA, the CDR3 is TGTGCCAGCAGCTTAGCAGATGGCGAGCAGTACGTC.

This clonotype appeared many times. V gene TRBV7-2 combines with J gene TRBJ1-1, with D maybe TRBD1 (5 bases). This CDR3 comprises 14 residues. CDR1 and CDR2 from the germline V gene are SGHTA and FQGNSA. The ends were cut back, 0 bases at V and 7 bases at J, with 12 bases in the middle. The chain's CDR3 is CASSLAGRDGEAFF. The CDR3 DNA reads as TGTGCCAGCAGCTTAGCTGGGAGGGACGGTGAAGCTTTCTTT.

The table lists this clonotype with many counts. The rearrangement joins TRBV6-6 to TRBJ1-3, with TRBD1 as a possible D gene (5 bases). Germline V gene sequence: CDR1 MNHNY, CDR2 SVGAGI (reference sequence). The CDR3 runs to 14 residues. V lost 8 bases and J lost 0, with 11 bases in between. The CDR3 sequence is CASRDGTSGNTIYF. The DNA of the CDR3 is TGTGCCAGCCGTGACGGGACCTCTGGAAACACCATATATTTT.

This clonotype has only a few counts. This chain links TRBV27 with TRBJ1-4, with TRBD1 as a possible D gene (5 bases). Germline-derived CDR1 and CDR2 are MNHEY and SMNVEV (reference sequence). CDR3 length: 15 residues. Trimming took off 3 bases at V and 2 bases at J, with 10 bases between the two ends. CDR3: CASSFIAGTNEKLFF. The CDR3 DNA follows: TGTGCCAGCAGTTTTATAGCAGGGACTAATGAAAAACTGTTTTTT.

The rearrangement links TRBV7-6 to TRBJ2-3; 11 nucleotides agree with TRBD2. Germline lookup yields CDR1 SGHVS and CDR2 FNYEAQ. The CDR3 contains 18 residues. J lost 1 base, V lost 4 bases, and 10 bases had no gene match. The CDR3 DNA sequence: TGTGCCAGCAGCTCGTCGGGACTAGCGGTGCGGGGCACAGATACGCAGTATTTT. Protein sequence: CASSSSGLAVRGTDTQYF.

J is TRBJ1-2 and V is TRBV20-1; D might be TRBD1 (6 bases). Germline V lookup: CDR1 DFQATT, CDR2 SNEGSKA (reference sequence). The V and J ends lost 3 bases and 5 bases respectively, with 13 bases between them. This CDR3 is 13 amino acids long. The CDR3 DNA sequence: TGCAGTGCTAGCGACGACAGGCTGTATGGCTACACCTTC. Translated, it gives CSASDDRLYGYTF.